These 22 T cell receptor beta chains were all obtained from the same sample, sequenced in a study of neurological immune-mediated disorders. Time point meaning: longitudinal time-point 2. In TCRdb, the 5' RACE reads were re-called with MiXCR into one record per CDR3 protein. Of under 100,000 distinct CDR3 sequences in the sample, about 13% were seen once. The sequenced material came from PBMCs. All receptors come from a female donor with HTLV-1-associated myelopathy (HAM/TSP).

This clonotype was observed many times. This rearrangement joins TRBV9 to TRBJ2-1; D possibly uses TRBD1 or TRBD2 (5 bases each). CDR1 and CDR2 from the germline V gene are SGDLS and YYNGEE. The CDR3 spans 13 residues. Trimming removed 3 bases at V and 8 bases at J, with 12 bases between. CDR3 protein: CASSAGPLDEQFF. In DNA form, the CDR3 reads TGTGCCAGCAGCGCGGGGCCTTTGGATGAGCAGTTCTTC.

Ten or more counts support this clonotype. This chain connects TRBV20-1 to TRBJ2-1; D uncertain. Looked up from germline, CDR1 is DFQATT and CDR2 is SNEGSKA (reference sequence). CDR3 length: 11 amino acids. V was pared by 2 bases and J by 9 bases, with 8 bases between. This chain's CDR3 is CSARLQAEQFF. As DNA, the CDR3 is TGCAGTGCTAGATTGCAAGCTGAGCAGTTCTTC.

This clonotype was seen repeatedly, ten times or more. The rearrangement links TRBV5-1 to TRBJ1-1; 8 bases map to TRBD1. Germline values: CDR1 SGHRS, CDR2 YFSETQ. There are 14 residues in the CDR3. J was trimmed by 4 bases and V by 7 bases; bases with no gene match: 9. The CDR3 DNA is TGCGCCAGCGCCCTACAACAGGGGGGCACTGAAGCTTTCTTT. It is translated as CASALQQGGTEAFF.

This clonotype has a count of ten or more. The gene calls are TRBV7-3 and TRBJ2-1, with a tentative D call TRBD2 (6 bases). V was clipped by 5 bases and J by 15 bases, with 14 bases between them. The CDR3 has 11 amino acids. CDR1 is SGHTA, CDR2 FQGTGA, per germline. This CDR3 is CASSLGRGWFF. CDR3 coding DNA: TGTGCCAGCAGCCTTGGACGGGGGTGGTTCTTC.

The table lists this clonotype with many counts. The rearrangement joins TRBV21-1 to TRBJ2-5. TRBV21-1 is a pseudogene. The CDR3 runs to 12 residues. The CDR3 is CASSKEGETQYF. CDR3 DNA sequence: TGTGCCAGCAGCAAAGAAGGCGAGACCCAGTACTTC.

This clonotype has at least ten counts. V usage is TRBV28 and J usage is TRBJ2-6; D is unclear. The V and J ends lost 6 bases and 0 bases respectively, with 15 bases between them. The germline V gene encodes CDR1 MDHEN and CDR2 SYDVKM. The CDR3 spans 17 residues. The CDR3 protein is CASSSPLESSGANVLTF. The CDR3 DNA follows: TGTGCCAGCAGCTCTCCTCTCGAATCCTCTGGGGCCAACGTCCTGACTTTC.

There are many counts of this clonotype. The J gene is TRBJ2-5, the V gene TRBV9; TRBD2 matches 8 bases. With 5 bases clipped from V and 3 bases from J, the junction kept 6 bases outside the gene matches. CDR1 is SGDLS, CDR2 YYNGEE, per germline. The CDR3 spans 14 residues. The CDR3 sequence: CASSVGAGEETQYF. Written as DNA, the CDR3 is TGTGCCAGCAGTGTTGGAGCGGGGGAAGAGACCCAGTACTTC.

At least ten counts were recorded for this clonotype. This sequence joins TRBV29-1 and TRBJ2-3, with 8 bases identical to TRBD1. The CDR3 extends over 15 amino acids. V shed 7 bases, J shed 3 bases, and the junction held 12 bases outside the gene matches. CDR1 is SQVTM and CDR2 is ANQGSEA in the germline V gene. As DNA, the CDR3 is TGCAGCGGCAGACAGGGGTCAAGTGGTACAGATACGCAGTATTTT. Translating it yields CSGRQGSSGTDTQYF.

This clonotype has at least ten counts. This sequence joins TRBV6-5 and TRBJ2-6, with D perhaps matching TRBD1 (6 bases). CDR1 is MNHEY, CDR2 SVGAGI, per germline. CDR3 length: 15 amino acids. V was pared by 5 bases and J by 2 bases, with 10 bases between. The CDR3 reads CASSNRTAGANVLTF. CDR3 nucleotides: TGTGCCAGCAGTAACCGGACAGCTGGGGCCAACGTCCTGACTTTC.

This clonotype was recorded at least ten times. The chain carries TRBV5-1 and TRBJ1-1; the D gene is possibly TRBD1 (5 bases). V was pared by 1 base and J by 8 bases, with 21 bases between. This CDR3 has 16 residues. Germline CDR1 reads SGHRS; CDR2 reads YFSETQ. The CDR3 DNA sequence: TGCGCCAGCAGCTTGCTAGCATCACAGGCTAAAGCGGAAGCTTTCTTT. It translates to CASSLLASQAKAEAFF. Complete variable domain (other parts from reference TRBV5-1 and TRBJ1-1): KAGVTQTPRYLIKTRGQQVTLSCSPISGHRSVSWYQQTPGQGLQFLFEYFSETQRNKGNFPGRFSGRQFSNSRSEMNVSTLELGDSALYLCASSLLASQAKAEAFFGQGTRLTVV.

This clonotype was found once. The chain recombines TRBV7-2 with TRBJ2-3; 8 nucleotides match TRBD2. The CDR3 loop spans 14 amino acids. Germline values: CDR1 SGHTA, CDR2 FQGNSA. V lost 5 bases to trimming and J lost 5 bases; unmatched junction nucleotides: 6. DNA of the CDR3: TGTGCCAGCAGCGAGCGGGGGAGTGGAGATACGCAGTATTTT. Amino acids: CASSERGSGDTQYF.

The V and J genes are TRBV5-1 and TRBJ2-5; D unresolved. The CDR3 loop spans 11 amino acids. From germline, CDR1 is SGHRS and CDR2 YFSETQ. The germline V and J ends were trimmed by 0 bases and 5 bases, with 2 bases remaining between them. In nucleotides, the CDR3 is TGCGCCAGCAGCTTGGCGGAGACCCAGTACTTC. Its protein is CASSLAETQYF.

This clonotype was recorded at least ten times. The chain combines TRBV7-2 with TRBJ2-3; 7 nucleotides align to TRBD2. CDR3 length equals 14 residues. Trimming cost V 4 bases and J 4 bases; bases outside gene matches: 5. Germline assignment: CDR1 SGHTA and CDR2 FQGNSA. The CDR3 here is CASSSSGGADTQYF. CDR3 coding DNA: TGTGCCAGCAGCTCTAGCGGCGGGGCAGATACGCAGTATTTT.

Many counts were recorded for this clonotype. The chain couples TRBV24-1 to TRBJ2-2; D may match TRBD1 or TRBD2 (5 bases each). This CDR3 region has 15 residues. Per the germline V gene, CDR1 is KGHDR and CDR2 is SFDVKD. The ends were cut back, 6 bases at V and 2 bases at J, with 12 bases in the middle. The CDR3 region has the DNA TGTGCCACCAGTCGGGACCACCTCAACACCGGGGAGCTGTTTTTT. Protein sequence: CATSRDHLNTGELFF.

Ten or more counts support this clonotype. This chain joins TRBV5-5 and TRBJ1-1; the match to TRBD1 covers 7 bases. The CDR3 is 15 amino acids. V lost 5 bases, J lost 6 bases, and 13 bases stayed unmatched. From germline, CDR1 is SGHKS and CDR2 YYEKEE (reference sequence). The CDR3 sequence: CASSQRRQGGAEAFF. In DNA form, the CDR3 reads TGTGCCAGCAGTCAAAGAAGGCAGGGGGGCGCTGAAGCTTTCTTT.

This clonotype was counted many times. The chain is built from TRBV20-1 and TRBJ2-5, with D tentatively TRBD1 (6 bases). V was pared by 2 bases and J by 5 bases, with 9 bases between. The CDR3 is 12 residues long. Germline loops: CDR1 DFQATT, CDR2 SNEGSKA (reference sequence). CDR3 bases: TGCAGTGCTAGAACAGGGTCGGAGACCCAGTACTTC. Translation: CSARTGSETQYF.

This clonotype is categorized as medium-sized. V and J are TRBV5-1 and TRBJ1-5; D is unresolved. V was trimmed by 0 bases and J by 4 bases, leaving 8 bases between them. Germline lookup yields CDR1 SGHRS and CDR2 YFSETQ. The CDR3 has 14 residues. The CDR3 DNA is TGCGCCAGCAGCTTGGACAGTCAAAATCAGCCCCAGCATTTT. This translates into CASSLDSQNQPQHF.

This clonotype was recorded at least ten times. The chain combines TRBV12-3 or TRBV12-4 with TRBJ2-1; tentative D call: TRBD1 (7 bases). Trimming removed 7 bases at V and 3 bases at J, with 22 bases between. The CDR3 has 17 residues. The CDR3: CASTLVQEGASYNEQFF. The CDR3 bases are TGTGCCAGCACCCTCGTCCAGGAGGGGGCCAGCTACAATGAGCAGTTCTTC.

This clonotype was counted a few times. The chain links TRBV6-6 to TRBJ2-7; D uncertain. The CDR3 spans 13 residues. Trimming cost V 4 bases and J 6 bases, with 13 bases left between them. Germline V CDR1 and CDR2: MNHNY, SVGAGI (reference sequence). CDR3 sequence reads: CASSWRFDGEQYF. The CDR3, as DNA: TGTGCCAGCAGTTGGAGATTTGATGGCGAGCAGTACTTC.

In its sample, this clonotype was seen many times. The chain couples TRBV10-2 to TRBJ2-3; D remains unclear. Between the trimmed V and J ends, which lost 10 bases and 4 bases, there was a span of 9 bases. CDR1 is WSHSY and CDR2 is SAAADI in the germline V gene. The CDR3 runs to 11 residues. CDR3 region: CATKHPDTQYF. CDR3 coding DNA: TGCGCCACCAAGCACCCAGATACGCAGTATTTT.

The table lists this clonotype with many counts. J is TRBJ2-7 and V is TRBV7-8; 8 bases are shared with TRBD1. V trimming: 1 base; J trimming: 1 base; junction bases outside the gene matches: 9. This CDR3 is built from 17 residues. The germline V gene encodes CDR1 SGHVS and CDR2 FQNEAQ. CDR3 sequence (DNA): TGTGCCAGCAGCTTAGGGGCTGTCGGACAGGGATCCTACGAGCAGTACTTC. It codes for CASSLGAVGQGSYEQYF. The full variable domain, rest sourced from reference TRBV7-8 and TRBJ2-7, is GAGVSQSPRYKVAKRGQDVALRCDPISGHVSLFWYQQALGQGPEFLTYFQNEAQLDKSGLPSDRFFAERPEGSVSTLKIQRTQQEDSAVYLCASSLGAVGQGSYEQYFGPGTRLTVT.

This clonotype was counted between two and nine times. V usage is TRBV2 and J usage is TRBJ2-5; D not certain. CDR3 length: 14 amino acids. Per germline, CDR1 SNHLY and CDR2 FYNNEI. V lost 1 base, J lost 4 bases, and 10 bases lay in between. The CDR3 is CASSEGLARETQYF. The CDR3 DNA reads TGTGCCAGCAGTGAAGGGTTAGCAAGAGAGACCCAGTACTTC.